This TCR beta chain stems from a study of CD8+ T cells in alopecia areata. The study, taken as a whole, reports: Higher clonality and more expanded CD8+ clones appeared in lesional than normal scalp.

This clone was detected only a few times. Antigen: not known. The CDR3 contains 16 residues. V was pared by 2 bases and J by 3 bases, with 7 bases of the junction left unmatched. Germline V lookup: CDR1 MNHEY, CDR2 SVGAGI. Alopecia areata patients gave lesional scalp punch biopsies and peripheral blood samples. Extracted RNA was reverse transcribed into cDNA, the sequencing template. TCRdb's copy holds only in-frame clones and misses some; the assay was immunoSEQ multiplex PCR. The sample gives 150,000 or so clones, 75% to 90% of which show up once; approximately 16% is in the top ten. The receptor's source is a human donor with alopecia areata. The chain employs TRBV6-5 and TRBJ2-7, with 10 nucleotides matching TRBD2. This specimen was CD8+ T cells sorted from blood, taken at week 0. The CDR3 region has the DNA TGTGCCAGCAGTTACAATATAGCGGGAGGAAACTACGAGCAGTACTTC. Translated: CASSYNIAGGNYEQYF.